A single sample is the source of the 2 T cell receptor beta chains below, sequenced in a study of blood T cell repertoires in COVID-19. Data came from immunoSEQ multiplex PCR; TCRdb stores just in-frame clones and leaves some out. Among 70,000 to 95,000 clones, over 75% were seen once, and the ten largest hold 5.8%. Sequences were obtained from peripheral blood. These receptors originate from a man in his fifties or sixties with active COVID-19.

This clone was found a few times. The conserved phenylalanine or tryptophan is not found at the CDR3 terminus, so this likely reflects a read error. No DNA is shown, since the ends of the CDR3 on it are uncertain; the CDR3 is the one TCRdb lists. The rearrangement uses TRBV28 and TRBJ2-7; TRBD1 reflects the table's D call only, with no check against the DNA. Germline CDR1 reads MDHEN; CDR2 reads SYDVKM. The CDR3 length equals 13 residues, ends included. CDR3 protein: CASSLGTRDSTVL.

A single count supports this clone. This sequence joins TRBV27 and TRBJ1-1, with TRBD1 identical over 10 bases. J gave up 4 bases and V 3 bases, and 2 bases lay outside the gene matches. The CDR3 totals 14 residues. Per germline, CDR1 MNHEY and CDR2 SMNVEV (reference sequence). CDR3 in DNA: TGTGCCAGCAGTTTCCGGACAGGGGGCACTGAAGCTTTCTTT. Translation: CASSFRTGGTEAFF.